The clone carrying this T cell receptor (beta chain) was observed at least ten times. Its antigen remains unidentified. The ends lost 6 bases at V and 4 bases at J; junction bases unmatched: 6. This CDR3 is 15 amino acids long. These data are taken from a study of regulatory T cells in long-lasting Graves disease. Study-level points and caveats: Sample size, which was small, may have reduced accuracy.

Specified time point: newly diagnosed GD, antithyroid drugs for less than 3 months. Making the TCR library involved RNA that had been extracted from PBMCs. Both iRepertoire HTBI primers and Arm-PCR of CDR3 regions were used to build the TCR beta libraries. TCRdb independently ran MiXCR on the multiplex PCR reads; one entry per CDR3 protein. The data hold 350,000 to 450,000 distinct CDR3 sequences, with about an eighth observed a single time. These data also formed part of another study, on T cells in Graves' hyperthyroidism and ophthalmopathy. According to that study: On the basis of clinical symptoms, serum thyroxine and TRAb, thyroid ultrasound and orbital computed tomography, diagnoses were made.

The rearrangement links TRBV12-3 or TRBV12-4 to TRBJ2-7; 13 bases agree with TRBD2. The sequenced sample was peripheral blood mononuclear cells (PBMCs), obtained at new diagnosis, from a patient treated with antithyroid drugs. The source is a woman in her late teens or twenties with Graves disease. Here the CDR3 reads CASRRLAGGRYEQYF. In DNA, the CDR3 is TGTGCCAGCAGGAGACTAGCGGGAGGCAGGTACGAGCAGTACTTC.